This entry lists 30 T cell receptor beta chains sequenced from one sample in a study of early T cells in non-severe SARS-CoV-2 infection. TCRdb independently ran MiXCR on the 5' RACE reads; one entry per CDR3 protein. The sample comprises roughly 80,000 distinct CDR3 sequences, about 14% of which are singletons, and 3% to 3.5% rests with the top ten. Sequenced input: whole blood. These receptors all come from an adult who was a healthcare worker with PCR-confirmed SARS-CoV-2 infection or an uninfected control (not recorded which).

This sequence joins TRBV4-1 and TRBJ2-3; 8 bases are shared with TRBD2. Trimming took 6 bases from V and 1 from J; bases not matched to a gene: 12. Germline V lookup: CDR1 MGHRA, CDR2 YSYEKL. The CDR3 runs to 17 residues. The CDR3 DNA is TGCGCCAGCAGGCGCGGGGGGCTAGCGGGTGGCACAGATACGCAGTATTTT. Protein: CASRRGGLAGGTDTQYF.

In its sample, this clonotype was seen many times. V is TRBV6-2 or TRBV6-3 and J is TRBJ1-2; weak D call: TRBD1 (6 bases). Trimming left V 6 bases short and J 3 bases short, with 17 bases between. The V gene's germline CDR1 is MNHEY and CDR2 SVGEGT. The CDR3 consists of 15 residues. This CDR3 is CASSRRTANHYGYTF. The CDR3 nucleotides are TGTGCCAGCAGCCGACGGACAGCCAACCACTATGGCTACACCTTC.

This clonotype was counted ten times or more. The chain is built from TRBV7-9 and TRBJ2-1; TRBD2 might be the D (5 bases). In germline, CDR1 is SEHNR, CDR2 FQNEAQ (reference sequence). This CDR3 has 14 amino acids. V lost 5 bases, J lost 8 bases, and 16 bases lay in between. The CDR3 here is CASSAGLSFDEQFF. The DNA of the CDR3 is TGTGCCAGCAGCGCCGGACTTAGTTTCGATGAGCAGTTCTTC.

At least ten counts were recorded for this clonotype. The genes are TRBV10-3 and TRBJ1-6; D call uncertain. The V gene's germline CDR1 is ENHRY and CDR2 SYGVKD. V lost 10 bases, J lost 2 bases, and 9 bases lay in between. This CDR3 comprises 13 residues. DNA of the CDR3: TGTGCCACCAGGACGACCTATAATTCACCCCTCCACTTT. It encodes CATRTTYNSPLHF.

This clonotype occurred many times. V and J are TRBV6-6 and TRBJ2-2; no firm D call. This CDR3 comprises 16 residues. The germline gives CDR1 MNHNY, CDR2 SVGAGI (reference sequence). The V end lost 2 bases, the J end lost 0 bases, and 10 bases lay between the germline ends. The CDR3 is CASSYKFAANTGELFF. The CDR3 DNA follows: TGTGCCAGCAGTTACAAGTTTGCAGCGAACACCGGGGAGCTGTTTTTT.

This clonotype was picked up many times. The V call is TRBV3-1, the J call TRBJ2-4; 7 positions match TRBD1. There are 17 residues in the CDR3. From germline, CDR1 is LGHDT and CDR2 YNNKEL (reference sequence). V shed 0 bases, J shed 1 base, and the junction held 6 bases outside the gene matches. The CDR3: CASSQELGRGAKNIQYF. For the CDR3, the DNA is TGTGCCAGCAGCCAAGAGCTGGGCAGGGGGGCCAAAAACATTCAGTACTTC.

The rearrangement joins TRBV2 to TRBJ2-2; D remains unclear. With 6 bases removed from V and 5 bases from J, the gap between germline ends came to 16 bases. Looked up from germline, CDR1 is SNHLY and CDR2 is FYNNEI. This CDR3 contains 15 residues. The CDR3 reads CASRAGPLLTGELFF. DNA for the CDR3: TGTGCCAGCAGGGCCGGACCCCTATTAACCGGGGAGCTGTTTTTT. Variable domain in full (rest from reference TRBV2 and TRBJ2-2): EPEVTQTPSHQVTQMGQEVILRCVPISNHLYFYWYRQILGQKVEFLVSFYNNEISEKSEIFDDQFSVERPDGSNFTLKIRSTKLEDSAMYFCASRAGPLLTGELFFGEGSRLTVL.

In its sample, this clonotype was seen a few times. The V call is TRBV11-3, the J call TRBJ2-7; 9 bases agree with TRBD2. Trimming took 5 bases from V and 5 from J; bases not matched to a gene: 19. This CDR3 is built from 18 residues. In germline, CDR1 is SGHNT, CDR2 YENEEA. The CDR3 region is CASSRRVGREGRNHEQYF. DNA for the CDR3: TGTGCCAGCAGCCGACGCGTGGGGCGGGAGGGCCGGAACCACGAGCAGTACTTC.

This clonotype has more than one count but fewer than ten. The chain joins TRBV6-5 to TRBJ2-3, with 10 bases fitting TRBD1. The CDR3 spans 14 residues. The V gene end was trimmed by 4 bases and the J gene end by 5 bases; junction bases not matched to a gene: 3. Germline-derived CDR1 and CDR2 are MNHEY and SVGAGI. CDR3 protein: CASSLDRGIDTQYF. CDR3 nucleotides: TGTGCCAGCAGTTTGGACAGGGGGATAGATACGCAGTATTTT.

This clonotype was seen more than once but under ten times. This CDR3 is CASSQGRASMFF. The CDR3 DNA reads TGTGCCAGCAGCCAGGGCCGGGCAAGTATGTTTTTT. J is TRBJ1-4 and V is TRBV3-1; D not resolved. Germline CDR1 reads LGHDT; CDR2 reads YNNKEL (reference sequence). The CDR3 is 12 amino acids. Deletions cut 3 bases from V and 15 bases from J, with 14 bases between.

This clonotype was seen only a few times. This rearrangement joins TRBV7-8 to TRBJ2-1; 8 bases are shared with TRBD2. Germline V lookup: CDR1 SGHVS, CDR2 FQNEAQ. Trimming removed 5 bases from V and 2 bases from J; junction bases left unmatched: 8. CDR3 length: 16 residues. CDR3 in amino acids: CASSTSRGRTYNEQFF. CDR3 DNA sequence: TGTGCCAGCAGCACCTCCCGCGGGAGGACCTACAATGAGCAGTTCTTC.

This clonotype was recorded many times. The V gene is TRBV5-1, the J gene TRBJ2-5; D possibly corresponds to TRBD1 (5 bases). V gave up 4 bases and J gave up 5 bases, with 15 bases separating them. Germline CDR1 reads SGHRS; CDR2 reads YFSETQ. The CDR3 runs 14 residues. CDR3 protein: CASSVGQVEETQYF. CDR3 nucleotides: TGCGCCAGCAGCGTGGGGCAGGTCGAGGAGACCCAGTACTTC.

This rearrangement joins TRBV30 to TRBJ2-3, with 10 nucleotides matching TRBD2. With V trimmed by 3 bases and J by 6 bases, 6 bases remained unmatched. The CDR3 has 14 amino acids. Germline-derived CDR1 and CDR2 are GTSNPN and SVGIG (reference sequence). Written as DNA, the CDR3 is TGTGCCTGGAGCGGGCTAGCGGGAGTGGATACGCAGTATTTT. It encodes CAWSGLAGVDTQYF.

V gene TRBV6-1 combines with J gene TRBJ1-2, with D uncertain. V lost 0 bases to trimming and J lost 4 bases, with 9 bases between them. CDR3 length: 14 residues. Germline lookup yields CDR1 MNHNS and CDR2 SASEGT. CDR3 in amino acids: CASSEALDTYGYTF. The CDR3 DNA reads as TGTGCCAGCAGTGAAGCGCTTGATACCTATGGCTACACCTTC.

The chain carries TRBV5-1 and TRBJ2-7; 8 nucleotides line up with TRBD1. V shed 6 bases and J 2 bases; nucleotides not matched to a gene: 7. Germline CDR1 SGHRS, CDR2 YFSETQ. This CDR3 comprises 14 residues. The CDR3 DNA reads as TGCGCCAGCACCCACCGGGACAGGCCCTACGAGCAGTACTTC. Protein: CASTHRDRPYEQYF.

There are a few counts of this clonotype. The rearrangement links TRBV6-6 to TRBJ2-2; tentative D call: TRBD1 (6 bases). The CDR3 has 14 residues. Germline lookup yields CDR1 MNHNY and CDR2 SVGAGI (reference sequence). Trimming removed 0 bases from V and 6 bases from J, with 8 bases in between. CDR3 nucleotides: TGTGCCAGCAGTTACTCACAGGGCCCCGGGGAGCTGTTTTTT. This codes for CASSYSQGPGELFF.

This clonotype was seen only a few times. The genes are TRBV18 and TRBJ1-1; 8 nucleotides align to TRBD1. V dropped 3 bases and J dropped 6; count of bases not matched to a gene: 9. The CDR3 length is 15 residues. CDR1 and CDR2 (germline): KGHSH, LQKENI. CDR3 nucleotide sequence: TGTGCCAGCTCACCGGATGCGCAGGGGGCCGCTGAAGCTTTCTTT. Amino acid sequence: CASSPDAQGAAEAFF.

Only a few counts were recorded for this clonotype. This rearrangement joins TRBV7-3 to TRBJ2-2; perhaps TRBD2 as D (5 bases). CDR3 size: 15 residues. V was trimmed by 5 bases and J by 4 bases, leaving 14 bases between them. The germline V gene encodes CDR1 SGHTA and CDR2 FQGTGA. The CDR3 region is CASSLPHRGTGELFF. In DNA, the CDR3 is TGTGCCAGCAGCCTACCGCATCGGGGCACCGGGGAGCTGTTTTTT.

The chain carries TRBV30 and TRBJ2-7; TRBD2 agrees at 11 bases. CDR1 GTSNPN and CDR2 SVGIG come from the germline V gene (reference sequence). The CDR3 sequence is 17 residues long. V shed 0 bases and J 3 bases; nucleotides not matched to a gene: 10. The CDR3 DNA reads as TGTGCCTGGAGTGTACTGTCTAGCGGGAGGCATTTCTACGAGCAGTACTTC. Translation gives CAWSVLSSGRHFYEQYF.

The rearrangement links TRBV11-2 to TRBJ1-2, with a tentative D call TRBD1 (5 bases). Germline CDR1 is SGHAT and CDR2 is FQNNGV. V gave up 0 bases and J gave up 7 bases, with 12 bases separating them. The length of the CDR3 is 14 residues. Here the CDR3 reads CASSLDIQGAGYTF. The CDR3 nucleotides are TGTGCCAGCAGCTTAGATATCCAGGGTGCTGGCTACACCTTC.

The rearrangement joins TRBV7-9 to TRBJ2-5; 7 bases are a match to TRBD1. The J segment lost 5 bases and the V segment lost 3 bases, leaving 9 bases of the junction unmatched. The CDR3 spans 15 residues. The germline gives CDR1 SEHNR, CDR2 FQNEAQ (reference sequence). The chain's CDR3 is CASSFPGQLGETQYF. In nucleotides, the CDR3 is TGTGCCAGCAGCTTCCCGGGACAGCTGGGGGAGACCCAGTACTTC. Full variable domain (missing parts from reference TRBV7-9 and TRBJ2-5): DTGVSQNPRHKITKRGQNVTFRCDPISEHNRLYWYRQTLGQGPEFLTYFQNEAQLEKSRLLSDRFSAERPKGSFSTLEIQRTEQGDSAMYLCASSFPGQLGETQYFGPGTRLLVL.

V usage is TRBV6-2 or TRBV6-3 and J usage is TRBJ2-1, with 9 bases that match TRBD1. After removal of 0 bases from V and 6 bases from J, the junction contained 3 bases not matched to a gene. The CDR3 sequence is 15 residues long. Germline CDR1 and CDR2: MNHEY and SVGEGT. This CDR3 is CASSYSPDRGNEQFF. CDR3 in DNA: TGTGCCAGCAGTTACTCCCCGGACAGGGGCAATGAGCAGTTCTTC.

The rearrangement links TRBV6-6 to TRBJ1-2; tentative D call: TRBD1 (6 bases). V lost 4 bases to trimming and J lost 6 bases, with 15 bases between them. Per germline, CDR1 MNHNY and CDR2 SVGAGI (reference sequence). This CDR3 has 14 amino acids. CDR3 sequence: CASSWSQGRNGYTF. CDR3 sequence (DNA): TGTGCCAGCAGTTGGTCACAGGGACGGAATGGCTACACCTTC.

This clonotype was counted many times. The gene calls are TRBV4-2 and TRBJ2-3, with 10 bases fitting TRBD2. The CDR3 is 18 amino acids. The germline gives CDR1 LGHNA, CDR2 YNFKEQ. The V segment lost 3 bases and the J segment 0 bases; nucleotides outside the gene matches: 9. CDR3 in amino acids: CASSQGAGGPSSTDTQYF. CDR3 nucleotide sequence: TGTGCCAGCAGCCAGGGAGCGGGAGGGCCATCTAGCACAGATACGCAGTATTTT.

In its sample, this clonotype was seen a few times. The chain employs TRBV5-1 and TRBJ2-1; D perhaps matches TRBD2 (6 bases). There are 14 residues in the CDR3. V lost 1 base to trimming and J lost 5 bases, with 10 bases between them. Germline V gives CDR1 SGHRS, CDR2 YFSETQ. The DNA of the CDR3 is TGCGCCAGCAGCTTGATGCTAGCGAACAATGAGCAGTTCTTC. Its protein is CASSLMLANNEQFF.

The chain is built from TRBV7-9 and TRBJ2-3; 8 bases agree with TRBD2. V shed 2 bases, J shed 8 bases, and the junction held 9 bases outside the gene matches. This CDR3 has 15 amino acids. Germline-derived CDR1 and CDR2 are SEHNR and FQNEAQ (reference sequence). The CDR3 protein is CASSLNGRALGTQYF. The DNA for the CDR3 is TGTGCCAGCAGCTTAAACGGGAGGGCCCTCGGTACGCAGTATTTT.

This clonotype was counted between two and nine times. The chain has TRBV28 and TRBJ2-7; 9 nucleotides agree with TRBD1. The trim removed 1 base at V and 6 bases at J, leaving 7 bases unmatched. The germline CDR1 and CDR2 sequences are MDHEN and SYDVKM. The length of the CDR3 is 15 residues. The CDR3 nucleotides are TGTGCCAGCAGTTTATCGACAGGGGGTCCGGGCGAGCAGTACTTC. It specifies CASSLSTGGPGEQYF.

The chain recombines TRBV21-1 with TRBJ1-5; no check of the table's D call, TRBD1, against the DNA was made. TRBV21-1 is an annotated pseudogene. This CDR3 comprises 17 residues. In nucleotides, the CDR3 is TGTGCCAGCAGCTCCCCGGGACACCCGGAGAGCAATCAGCCCCAGCATTTT. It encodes CASSSPGHPESNQPQHF.

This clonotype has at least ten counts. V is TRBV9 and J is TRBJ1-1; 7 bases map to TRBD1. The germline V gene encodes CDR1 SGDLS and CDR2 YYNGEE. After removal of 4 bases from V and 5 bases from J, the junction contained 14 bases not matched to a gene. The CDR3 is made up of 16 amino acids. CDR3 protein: CASSIGTASAQTEAFF. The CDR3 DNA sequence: TGTGCCAGCAGCATTGGGACAGCCTCCGCTCAGACTGAAGCTTTCTTT.

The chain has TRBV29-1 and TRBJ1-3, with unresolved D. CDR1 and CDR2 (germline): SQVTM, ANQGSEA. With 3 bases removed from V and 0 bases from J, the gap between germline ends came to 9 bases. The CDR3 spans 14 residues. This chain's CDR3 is CSVDGLPSGNTIYF. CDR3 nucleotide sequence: TGCAGCGTTGACGGGCTTCCCTCTGGAAACACCATATATTTT.